Reported below is one TCR beta chain. Its specificity is unknown. The CDR3 totals 12 residues. V dropped 5 bases and J dropped 4 bases, with 6 bases sitting between them. Germline V CDR1 and CDR2: SNHLY, FYNNEI. TCRdb reprocessed the 5' RACE reads with MiXCR, giving one entry per CDR3 protein. The table includes around 450,000 distinct CDR3 sequences, 20% to 30% detected once. The data stem from a study of T-cell memory formation after mild COVID-19. Overall study results and limits: Pre-infection memory showed some responding clones, and this suggested that cross-reactive memory joined. A balance of CD4 and CD8 characterized clones contracting day 15 to 85, whereas later expanders leaned CD4+. Among CD4+ contracting clones, most were CM and EM, and CD8+ ones EMRA.

This receptor was obtained from an adult woman who had mild COVID-19 (a few samples of this study predate the infection). Cell type and time point are not known. V and J are TRBV2 and TRBJ1-5; D is uncertain. The sample comprised PBMCs or a T cell subset sorted from them (not recorded which). The CDR3 bases are TGTGCCAGCAGTCGATGGAATCAGCCCCAGCATTTT. Amino acid sequence: CASSRWNQPQHF.